A single sample gave rise to the 32 T cell receptor beta chains below, sequenced in a study of CD8 T cells in Susac syndrome. Reverse transcription of roughly 0.45 to 1 ug RNA was performed with random hexamers. TCRdb called the immunoSEQ multiplex PCR reads again in MiXCR, with one record for every CDR3 protein. This table has 150,000 to 250,000 distinct CDR3 sequences, about 96% appearing once. The sample taken for sequencing was CD4+ T cells from PBMCs. The receptors stem from a human donor with multiple sclerosis.

V usage is TRBV27 and J usage is TRBJ1-6; D not certain. The CDR3 is 17 amino acids. The germline V and J ends were trimmed by 0 bases and 2 bases, with 11 bases remaining between them. The germline V gene has CDR1 MNHEY and CDR2 SMNVEV (reference sequence). The CDR3 loop reads CASSLSGTAAYNSPLHF. In DNA form, the CDR3 reads TGTGCCAGCAGTTTATCGGGCACAGCCGCCTATAATTCACCCCTCCACTTT.

The chain combines TRBV27 with TRBJ1-6, with D unresolved. The CDR3 extends over 15 amino acids. With 6 bases removed from V and 9 bases from J, the gap between germline ends came to 18 bases. Germline V lookup: CDR1 MNHEY, CDR2 SMNVEV (reference sequence). CDR3 sequence reads: CASSRDEAASSPLHF. DNA for the CDR3: TGTGCCAGCAGCCGTGACGAGGCGGCTTCTTCACCCCTCCACTTT.

The CDR3 is CASSLAPREQYF. The CDR3 DNA is TGTGCCAGCAGCTTAGCGCCTCGCGAGCAGTACTTC. This chain links TRBV13 with TRBJ2-7; D unclear. CDR1 is PRHDT, CDR2 FYEKMQ, per germline (reference sequence). The V end lost 1 base, the J end lost 6 bases, and 7 bases lay between the germline ends. The CDR3 contains 12 residues.

The chain uses TRBV12-3 or TRBV12-4 and TRBJ2-4, with 8 bases matching TRBD1. Losses at the gene ends were 5 bases for V and 4 bases for J; bases not matched to a gene: 4. The CDR3 loop spans 14 amino acids. This chain's CDR3 is CASSPTGGKNIQYF. The CDR3, as DNA: TGTGCCAGCAGTCCCACAGGGGGAAAAAACATTCAGTACTTC.

The CDR3 protein is CASSVTANTDTQYF. The CDR3 DNA is TGCGCCAGCTCAGTGACAGCAAACACAGATACGCAGTATTTT. V gene TRBV5-1 combines with J gene TRBJ2-3; tentatively, D is TRBD1 (5 bases). Germline V gene lookup returns CDR1 SGHRS and CDR2 YFSETQ. V was shortened by 7 bases and J by 2 bases, with 14 bases between the two germline ends. The CDR3 totals 14 residues. Drawing the rest from reference TRBV5-1 and TRBJ2-3, the complete variable domain is KAGVTQTPRYLIKTRGQQVTLSCSPISGHRSVSWYQQTPGQGLQFLFEYFSETQRNKGNFPGRFSGRQFSNSRSEMNVSTLELGDSALYLCASSVTANTDTQYFGPGTRLTVL.

The chain carries TRBV11-1 and TRBJ2-7, with 12 bases fitting TRBD2. Germline V CDR1 and CDR2: SGHAT, FQDESV (reference sequence). The CDR3 covers 15 residues. After removal of 4 bases from V and 6 bases from J, the junction contained 7 bases not matched to a gene. The CDR3 loop reads CASSSRLAGVAEQYF. The DNA for the CDR3 is TGTGCCAGCAGCTCAAGACTAGCGGGAGTAGCCGAGCAGTACTTC. Full variable domain (rest looked up from reference TRBV11-1 and TRBJ2-7): EAEVAQSPRYKITEKSQAVAFWCDPISGHATLYWYRQILGQGPELLVQFQDESVVDDSQLPKDRFSAERLKGVDSTLKIQPAELGDSAMYLCASSSRLAGVAEQYFGPGTRLTVT.

This chain joins TRBV20-1 and TRBJ1-1; D gene ambiguous. There are 10 residues in the CDR3. Germline V lookup: CDR1 DFQATT, CDR2 SNEGSKA (reference sequence). Trimming removed 5 bases at V and 1 base at J, with 2 bases between. For the CDR3, the DNA is TGCAGTGCTGGGAACACTGAAGCTTTCTTT. As protein: CSAGNTEAFF.

The chain is built from TRBV7-3 and TRBJ2-3; D is undetermined. CDR1 is SGHTA and CDR2 is FQGTGA in the germline V gene. The CDR3 is 13 residues long. V dropped 4 bases and J dropped 2 bases, with 7 bases sitting between them. CDR3 sequence reads: CASSSGPTDTQYF. CDR3 in DNA: TGTGCCAGCAGCTCCGGACCCACAGATACGCAGTATTTT.

The CDR3 here is CASRSTSASSYNEQFF. CDR3 DNA: TGTGCCAGCAGATCGACTAGCGCGAGCTCCTACAATGAGCAGTTCTTC. The chain joins TRBV7-2 to TRBJ2-1, with 8 bases that match TRBD2. This CDR3 is built from 16 residues. V dropped 6 bases and J dropped 0; count of bases not matched to a gene: 7. The V gene's germline CDR1 is SGHTA and CDR2 FQGNSA.

This clonotype appeared a single time. The chain links TRBV7-9 to TRBJ1-1; a possible D gene is TRBD1 (5 bases). Trimming stripped 5 bases from V and 1 base from J, with 17 bases between. The CDR3 runs to 16 residues. CDR1 and CDR2 (germline): SEHNR, FQNEAQ (reference sequence). In nucleotides, the CDR3 is TGTGCCAGCAGCCGAGATGGGGGGAATAGGAACACTGAAGCTTTCTTT. As protein: CASSRDGGNRNTEAFF.

This chain connects TRBV27 to TRBJ1-2, with D tentatively TRBD1 (6 bases). CDR1 and CDR2 (germline): MNHEY, SMNVEV (reference sequence). This CDR3 has 13 residues. Trimming took 6 bases from V and 1 from J, leaving 9 bases between them. The CDR3: CASRADSNYGYTF. In DNA form, the CDR3 reads TGTGCCAGCAGGGCGGACAGTAACTATGGCTACACCTTC.

The chain links TRBV25-1 to TRBJ1-2; D gene unclear. CDR1 MGHDK and CDR2 SYGVNS come from the germline V gene. This CDR3 region has 15 residues. Trimming pared 1 base from V and 1 base from J, leaving 10 bases between. For the CDR3, the DNA is TGTGCCAGCAGTGAATTTTTCCAGGATAACTATGGCTACACCTTC. Amino acids: CASSEFFQDNYGYTF.

This rearrangement joins TRBV7-2 to TRBJ1-1; D is possibly TRBD1 (5 bases). The CDR3 loop spans 13 amino acids. V lost 11 bases, J lost 4 bases, and 17 bases lay in between. Germline values: CDR1 SGHTA, CDR2 FQGNSA. This CDR3 reads CAGARGRSTEAFF. In nucleotides, the CDR3 is TGTGCCGGGGCTAGAGGGCGGAGCACTGAAGCTTTCTTT.

The DNA for the CDR3 is TGTGCCAGCAGCTTTTCGGGAGGTCCGCTGGATACGCAGTATTTT. It yields the protein CASSFSGGPLDTQYF. The chain has TRBV11-2 and TRBJ2-3, with 7 nucleotides matching TRBD2. The CDR3 is made up of 15 amino acids. The V gene end was trimmed by 3 bases and the J gene end by 6 bases; junction bases not matched to a gene: 9. In germline, CDR1 is SGHAT, CDR2 FQNNGV.

V gene TRBV29-1 combines with J gene TRBJ1-1; D remains ambiguous. The CDR3 totals 13 residues. Trimming took 0 bases from V and 11 from J, leaving 16 bases between them. Germline CDR1 is SQVTM and CDR2 is ANQGSEA. The CDR3, as DNA: TGCAGCGTTGAAGATCGTTCGATTGCCCCCGCTTTCTTT. It specifies CSVEDRSIAPAFF. The full variable domain, with the rest looked up from reference TRBV29-1 and TRBJ1-1, is SAVISQKPSRDICQRGTSLTIQCQVDSQVTMMFWYRQQPGQSLTLIATANQGSEATYESGFVIDKFPISRPNLTFSTLTVSNMSPEDSSIYLCSVEDRSIAPAFFGQGTRLTVV.

This rearrangement joins TRBV2 to TRBJ2-7; 11 nucleotides agree with TRBD2. The CDR3 has 15 residues. Losses at the gene ends were 4 bases for V and 5 bases for J; bases not matched to a gene: 7. The V gene's germline CDR1 is SNHLY and CDR2 FYNNEI. The CDR3: CASSGDLAGGHEQYF. CDR3 bases: TGTGCCAGCAGTGGGGATCTAGCGGGAGGCCACGAGCAGTACTTC.

The V and J genes are TRBV5-1 and TRBJ2-5; TRBD2 matches 8 bases. This CDR3 region has 19 residues. Germline V gives CDR1 SGHRS, CDR2 YFSETQ. With 1 base clipped from V and 5 bases from J, the junction kept 19 bases outside the gene matches. CDR3 in DNA: TGCGCCAGCAGCTTGAACCCCCGCGGACGAGCGGGGGCCGCGGAGACCCAGTACTTC. Translated: CASSLNPRGRAGAAETQYF.

The chain joins TRBV30 to TRBJ1-5; no firm D call. Trimming stripped 2 bases from V and 4 bases from J, with 6 bases between. The CDR3 covers 12 residues. Germline-derived CDR1 and CDR2 are GTSNPN and SVGIG (reference sequence). CDR3 sequence reads: CAWSFINQPQHF. The CDR3 DNA sequence: TGTGCCTGGAGTTTCATTAATCAGCCCCAGCATTTT.

J is TRBJ2-5 and V is TRBV2, with unresolved D. The CDR3 totals 13 residues. CDR1 SNHLY and CDR2 FYNNEI come from the germline V gene. V was trimmed by 4 bases and J by 5 bases, leaving 11 bases between them. CDR3 nucleotide sequence: TGTGCCAGCAGTGGGGCCTTTAGGGAGACCCAGTACTTC. Translation gives CASSGAFRETQYF.

V usage is TRBV7-9 and J usage is TRBJ2-3; TRBD1 matches 7 bases. This CDR3 is 14 amino acids long. After removal of 2 bases from V and 2 bases from J, the junction contained 1 base not matched to a gene. Looked up from germline, CDR1 is SEHNR and CDR2 is FQNEAQ (reference sequence). CDR3 nucleotide sequence: TGTGCCAGCAGCTTAAAGGGGGCCACAGATACGCAGTATTTT. Encoded protein: CASSLKGATDTQYF. The complete variable domain, with remaining parts taken from reference TRBV7-9 and TRBJ2-3, reads DTGVSQNPRHKITKRGQNVTFRCDPISEHNRLYWYRQTLGQGPEFLTYFQNEAQLEKSRLLSDRFSAERPKGSFSTLEIQRTEQGDSAMYLCASSLKGATDTQYFGPGTRLTVL.

This clonotype was recorded once. The rearrangement uses TRBV7-3 and TRBJ1-6; D is undetermined. V lost 2 bases and J 7 bases, leaving 9 bases between the germline ends. There are 14 residues in the CDR3. CDR1 is SGHTA, CDR2 FQGTGA, per germline. Here the CDR3 reads CASSLGPANSPLHF. CDR3 nucleotides: TGTGCCAGCAGCTTAGGCCCGGCAAATTCACCCCTCCACTTT.

The rearrangement links TRBV20-1 to TRBJ1-1, with 10 positions matching TRBD1. This CDR3 has 14 residues. V dropped 0 bases and J dropped 11; count of bases not matched to a gene: 9. The V gene's germline CDR1 is DFQATT and CDR2 SNEGSKA (reference sequence). The CDR3 protein is CSARDPATGGFAFF. As DNA, the CDR3 is TGCAGTGCTAGAGATCCGGCGACAGGGGGCTTTGCTTTCTTT.

The chain joins TRBV6-6 to TRBJ2-5; maybe TRBD2 (5 bases). The length of the CDR3 is 12 residues. V was pared by 6 bases and J by 7 bases, with 12 bases between. CDR1 and CDR2 from the germline V gene are MNHNY and SVGAGI (reference sequence). The chain's CDR3 is CASSHQAVTQYF. In DNA form, the CDR3 reads TGTGCCAGCAGCCATCAAGCGGTGACCCAGTACTTC.

The chain uses TRBV3-1 and TRBJ2-1; no clear D gene. Germline V gives CDR1 LGHDT, CDR2 YNNKEL (reference sequence). This CDR3 region has 11 residues. V was pared by 3 bases and J by 7 bases, with 4 bases between. CDR3 loop: CASSQTNEQFF. CDR3 DNA: TGTGCCAGCAGCCAGACGAATGAGCAGTTCTTC.

The rearrangement links TRBV21-1 to TRBJ2-5; TRBD2 reflects the table's D call only, with no check against the DNA. TRBV21-1 is listed as a pseudogene. The CDR3 has 19 residues. CDR3 nucleotide sequence: TGTGCCAGCATCACAGGGACATCACTAGCGGGAGTCAGAGAAGAGACCCAGTACTTC. Protein product: CASITGTSLAGVREETQYF.

The rearrangement uses TRBV11-2 and TRBJ2-1, with D maybe TRBD1 (6 bases). The CDR3 has 14 residues. V shed 4 bases and J shed 7 bases, with 14 bases lying between them. Germline loops: CDR1 SGHAT, CDR2 FQNNGV. The CDR3, as DNA: TGTGCCAGCAGCTCCCGCAGGGGTGGGAATGAGCAGTTCTTC. This sequence encodes CASSSRRGGNEQFF.

This chain links TRBV7-9 with TRBJ2-7, with unresolved D. CDR3 length: 15 residues. CDR1 is SEHNR and CDR2 is FQNEAQ in the germline V gene (reference sequence). V gave up 2 bases and J gave up 0 bases, with 11 bases separating them. The DNA of the CDR3 is TGTGCCAGCAGCTTACTTTCCCCCGGCTCCTACGAGCAGTACTTC. Encoded protein: CASSLLSPGSYEQYF. Full variable domain (remainder filled in from reference TRBV7-9 and TRBJ2-7): DTGVSQNPRHKITKRGQNVTFRCDPISEHNRLYWYRQTLGQGPEFLTYFQNEAQLEKSRLLSDRFSAERPKGSFSTLEIQRTEQGDSAMYLCASSLLSPGSYEQYFGPGTRLTVT.

The chain employs TRBV3-1 and TRBJ2-3; D is unclear. CDR3 length equals 13 residues. Per germline, CDR1 LGHDT and CDR2 YNNKEL (reference sequence). V shed 1 base and J shed 4 bases, with 6 bases lying between them. CDR3 coding DNA: TGTGCCAGCAGCCAAGGGTTTTCAGATACGCAGTATTTT. This translates into CASSQGFSDTQYF.

The V call is TRBV6-2 or TRBV6-3, the J call TRBJ2-3; D not certain. V was shortened by 0 bases and J by 6 bases, with 10 bases between the two germline ends. There are 14 residues in the CDR3. Germline V lookup: CDR1 MNHEY, CDR2 SVGEGT. CDR3 DNA: TGTGCCAGCAGTTACTCGACGTTACGGGATACGCAGTATTTT. Residues: CASSYSTLRDTQYF.

The chain joins TRBV29-1 to TRBJ2-5; D possibly corresponds to TRBD1 (6 bases). Between the trimmed V and J ends, which lost 7 bases and 9 bases, there was a span of 12 bases. Germline V lookup: CDR1 SQVTM, CDR2 ANQGSEA. This CDR3 has 10 amino acids. The CDR3 loop is CSGRDNSQYF. CDR3 nucleotide sequence: TGCAGCGGCCGGGACAACTCCCAGTACTTC.

This chain joins TRBV24-1 and TRBJ1-5, with D uncertain. V was trimmed by 1 base and J by 6 bases, leaving 6 bases between them. CDR3 size: 13 residues. CDR1 is KGHDR, CDR2 SFDVKD, per germline. The DNA of the CDR3 is TGTGCCACCAGTGATTTTGTTGGTCAGCCCCAGCATTTT. Protein sequence: CATSDFVGQPQHF.

The rearrangement joins TRBV7-3 to TRBJ2-3, with D tentatively TRBD2 (6 bases). This CDR3 region has 14 residues. Germline values: CDR1 SGHTA, CDR2 FQGTGA. V lost 5 bases and J 6 bases, leaving 15 bases between the germline ends. The CDR3 sequence is CASSLGLTGDTQYF. CDR3 coding DNA: TGTGCCAGCAGCCTGGGACTTACGGGGGATACGCAGTATTTT.